The 13 T cell receptor beta chains given below trace back to one sample, sequenced in a study of blood T cells in healthy people across ages. Primed by a sample-barcoded 5' primer and a J-beta primer mix, a second PCR proceeded for about 7 to 12 cycles. TCRdb re-called the 5' RACE reads with MiXCR, one entry per CDR3 protein. Seen here are around 1,000,000 distinct CDR3 sequences, approximately 25% observed once, and the top ten hold 0.75%. These records were also assigned to another study, of T cells of mothers and their children.

The specimen was blood. The receptor source for this set is a girl aged 2 to 10 in good health.

This clonotype was seen more than once but under ten times. This sequence joins TRBV6-1 and TRBJ2-4; D is undetermined. The V gene lost 4 bases and the J gene lost 1 base, with 8 bases spanning the gap. The CDR3 has 14 residues. Germline-derived CDR1 and CDR2 are MNHNS and SASEGT. The CDR3 DNA is TGTGCCAGCAGTGTAGTCGCGGCCAAAAACATTCAGTACTTC. Protein sequence: CASSVVAAKNIQYF.

This clonotype showed up just a few times. The V gene is TRBV21-1, the J gene TRBJ1-4; the table's TRBD1 call for D was not verified on the DNA. TRBV21-1 is listed as a pseudogene. The CDR3 contains 16 residues. The CDR3 loop is CASSKYIQGTNEKLFF. The DNA for the CDR3 is TGTGCCAGCAGCAAATACATTCAGGGAACTAATGAAAAACTGTTTTTT.

The chain joins TRBV6-1 to TRBJ2-3, with 8 nucleotides matching TRBD1. There are 15 residues in the CDR3. Germline CDR1 MNHNS, CDR2 SASEGT. J lost 2 bases, V lost 6 bases, and 7 bases had no gene match. DNA for the CDR3: TGTGCCAGCAGCCCCCGACAGGGGACCACAGATACGCAGTATTTT. This translates into CASSPRQGTTDTQYF.

J is TRBJ2-3 and V is TRBV6-1; a possible D gene is TRBD1 (6 bases). There are 16 residues in the CDR3. The germline V gene has CDR1 MNHNS and CDR2 SASEGT. V was cut by 7 bases and J by 4 bases, with 21 bases left in between. In DNA form, the CDR3 reads TGTGCCAGCACCCGTAGACAGTATCAGGGGTCAGATACGCAGTATTTT. It is translated as CASTRRQYQGSDTQYF.

The V and J genes are TRBV7-2 and TRBJ2-5; D unresolved. This CDR3 contains 14 residues. The V gene lost 5 bases and the J gene lost 5 bases, with 15 bases spanning the gap. The germline V gene has CDR1 SGHTA and CDR2 FQGNSA. The CDR3, as DNA: TGTGCCAGCAGCCGGGCCTCCATGGGGGAGACCCAGTACTTC. This translates into CASSRASMGETQYF.

The chain is built from TRBV7-2 and TRBJ2-1; TRBD2 might be the D (6 bases). V dropped 0 bases and J dropped 11 bases, with 11 bases sitting between them. CDR1 is SGHTA, CDR2 FQGNSA, per germline. This CDR3 is built from 13 residues. The CDR3 bases are TGTGCCAGCAGCTTAGCTACGGGAGCGAAGCAGTTCTTC. Its translation: CASSLATGAKQFF.

This clonotype occurred a few times. The rearrangement links TRBV12-3 or TRBV12-4 to TRBJ2-5, with a weak D call TRBD1 (6 bases). The CDR3 has 11 amino acids. With 6 bases removed from V and 12 bases from J, the gap between germline ends came to 14 bases. CDR3 protein: CASSLGTLEYF. The CDR3, as DNA: TGTGCCAGCAGCCTCGGGACATTAGAGTACTTC.

The chain employs TRBV18 and TRBJ2-1; 8 bases map to TRBD2. Germline assignment: CDR1 KGHSH and CDR2 LQKENI. The CDR3 length is 16 residues. V trimming: 6 bases; J trimming: 4 bases; junction bases outside the gene matches: 11. CDR3 coding DNA: TGTGCCAGCTCCCCGACACCACCTAGCGGGTACAATGAGCAGTTCTTC. Translating gives CASSPTPPSGYNEQFF.

This clonotype was seen only a few times. This chain connects TRBV9 to TRBJ1-2, with D perhaps TRBD1 (5 bases). Germline V lookup: CDR1 SGDLS, CDR2 YYNGEE. The CDR3 totals 15 residues. The germline V and J ends were trimmed by 0 bases and 4 bases, with 13 bases remaining between them. Here the CDR3 DNA reads TGTGCCAGCAGCGTAGGGGACCTCGGGGGCTATGGCTACACCTTC. Protein product: CASSVGDLGGYGYTF.

The V call is TRBV5-1, the J call TRBJ2-7, with 10 bases fitting TRBD1. The J call may be mistaken, given a closer DNA end match to TRBJ2-1. Germline V lookup: CDR1 SGHRS, CDR2 YFSETQ. The CDR3 runs 15 residues. The CDR3 region is CASSLRDRGVYEQFF. The CDR3 DNA sequence: TGCGCCAGCAGCCTCCGGGACAGGGGTGTCTATGAGCAGTTCTTC.

This clonotype was found many times. The chain carries TRBV28 and TRBJ2-7, with 9 bases matching TRBD2. The CDR3 contains 14 residues. Per the germline V gene, CDR1 is MDHEN and CDR2 is SYDVKM. V trimming: 4 bases; J trimming: 5 bases; junction bases outside the gene matches: 6. CDR3 sequence: CASSSGGRGNEQYF. The CDR3 DNA follows: TGTGCCAGCAGTTCGGGCGGGAGGGGAAACGAGCAGTACTTC.

This chain connects TRBV7-8 to TRBJ1-5; D not resolved. V lost 5 bases to trimming and J lost 0 bases, with 17 bases between them. The CDR3 runs to 17 residues. Germline-derived CDR1 and CDR2 are SGHVS and FQNEAQ. CDR3 DNA: TGTGCCAGCAGCCCTGCGTACACGGCAGGTAGCAATCAGCCCCAGCATTTT. Translation gives CASSPAYTAGSNQPQHF.

The V and J genes are TRBV5-1 and TRBJ2-7; TRBD1 matches 9 bases. CDR1 is SGHRS, CDR2 YFSETQ, per germline. V lost 4 bases and J lost 7; bases outside the gene matches: 9. The CDR3 length is 14 residues. The CDR3 bases are TGCGCCAGCAGCCTCGGACAGGGGAACACTGAGCAGTACTTC. Translating gives CASSLGQGNTEQYF.